Listed here is a single T cell receptor beta chain. This sample stems from a study of control samples from healthy donors and cancer patients. V was shortened by 6 bases and J by 3 bases, with 6 bases between the two germline ends. Looked up from germline, CDR1 is LNHDA and CDR2 is SQIVND (reference sequence). CDR3 length: 12 amino acids. TCRdb keeps only in-frame clones here, not all; method: immunoSEQ multiplex PCR. This sample carries about 110,000 clones, around 80% of them seen once, and the ten largest clones take around 6.2%. The origin of this receptor is a man between 18 and 29 years old in good health. The rearrangement links TRBV19 to TRBJ1-5; D call uncertain. The sample comprised blood. The DNA for the CDR3 is TGTGCCAGTAGGCGGGACAATCAGCCCCAGCATTTT. Amino acid sequence: CASRRDNQPQHF.